This T cell receptor beta chain was documented in a study of CD8 T cells in Susac syndrome. Findings and caveats of the study: The number of individuals included in the study's TCR sequencing and HLA analysis was acknowledged as relatively small.

RNA amounts of about 0.5 to 1 ug underwent reverse transcription with random hexamers. TCRdb ran MiXCR on the immunoSEQ multiplex PCR reads and lists one entry per CDR3 protein. The sample carries about 280,000 distinct CDR3 sequences, 85% recorded once. The multiple sclerosis controls were treatment-naive patients, and their relapsing-remitting disease was stable or active. Both CD4+ and CD8+ T cells were negatively isolated, and TEMRA cells underwent FACS enrichment. CDR3 length: 15 amino acids. The germline V gene encodes CDR1 SGDLS and CDR2 YYNGEE. Trimming left V 7 bases short and J 2 bases short, with 17 bases between. In the case of this clonotype: The antigen is undetermined.

This chain uses TRBV9 with TRBJ2-3, with D perhaps given as TRBD1 or TRBD2 (5 bases each). The TCR was taken from a human donor with multiple sclerosis. Source material: CD8+ T cells from PBMCs. CDR3 protein: CASGLRGGPTDTQYF. CDR3 coding DNA: TGTGCCAGCGGATTGAGGGGCGGGCCCACAGATACGCAGTATTTT. The full variable domain, with the rest looked up from reference TRBV9 and TRBJ2-3, is DSGVTQTPKHLITATGQRVTLRCSPRSGDLSVYWYQQSLDQGLQFLIQYYNGEERAKGNILERFSAQQFPDLHSELNLSSLELGDSALYFCASGLRGGPTDTQYFGPGTRLTVL.